This passage covers 26 T cell receptor beta chains from one sample sequenced in a study of blood T cell repertoires in COVID-19. Libraries were prepared by immunoSEQ multiplex PCR; TCRdb keeps only in-frame clonotypes and omits some of them. Among some 180,000 clones listed, roughly 76% were seen once. Sequenced: peripheral blood. Receptor source: a woman aged 40 to 50 with COVID-19, enrolled during active disease.

This clone was counted only a few times. J is TRBJ2-2 and V is TRBV5-8, with D possibly TRBD2 on 5 matching bases. Germline V gene data show CDR1 as SGHTS and CDR2 as YDEGEE. V lost 2 bases to trimming and J lost 1 base, with 12 bases between them. This CDR3 region has 16 residues. DNA of the CDR3: TGTGCCAGCAGCTTCGCAGGACTGGGGAACACCGGGGAGCTGTTTTTT. Amino acid sequence: CASSFAGLGNTGELFF.

The J gene is TRBJ2-1, the V gene TRBV2, with 11 bases matching TRBD1. The V gene's germline CDR1 is SNHLY and CDR2 FYNNEI. This CDR3 region has 14 residues. The trim removed 6 bases at V and 7 bases at J, leaving 5 bases unmatched. CDR3 residues: CASRSGTGGNEQFF. Written as DNA, the CDR3 is TGTGCCAGCAGATCCGGGACAGGGGGAAATGAGCAGTTCTTC.

Only one count was recorded for this clone. The rearrangement links TRBV3-1 (or the pseudogene TRBV3-2) to TRBJ2-7, with TRBD2 matching 9 bases. J was trimmed by 6 bases and V by 3 bases; bases with no gene match: 9. CDR1 and CDR2 from the germline V gene are LGHDT and YNNKEL (reference sequence). This CDR3 contains 15 residues. Here the CDR3 reads CASSQLAGPPGEQYF. The CDR3 coding sequence is TGTGCCAGCAGCCAGCTAGCGGGACCCCCCGGCGAGCAGTACTTC.

The V and J genes are TRBV6-6 and TRBJ2-7; tentative D call: TRBD2 (6 bases). The CDR3 covers 14 residues. Germline CDR1 reads MNHNY; CDR2 reads SVGAGI (reference sequence). V was clipped by 3 bases and J by 7 bases, with 16 bases between them. The CDR3 DNA follows: TGTGCCAGCAGTTATCGGGAGTCTCCATTAGAGCAGTACTTC. Translated: CASSYRESPLEQYF.

The chain joins TRBV7-3 to TRBJ2-2; possible D gene TRBD1, 7 bases. The CDR3 consists of 16 residues. The V gene lost 6 bases and the J gene lost 3 bases, with 17 bases spanning the gap. CDR1 and CDR2 (germline): SGHTA, FQGTGA. CDR3 amino acids: CASRDDRAGHTGELFF. CDR3 nucleotides: TGTGCCAGCAGAGATGACAGGGCGGGGCACACCGGGGAGCTGTTTTTT.

The chain couples TRBV11-2 to TRBJ2-3; TRBD1 matches at 8 bases. Germline CDR1 and CDR2: SGHAT and FQNNGV. The CDR3 runs to 15 residues. The V and J ends lost 3 bases and 2 bases, in that order; junction bases with no gene match: 4. CDR3 nucleotides: TGTGCCAGCAGCTTGGACAGGGTAAACACAGATACGCAGTATTTT. The encoded protein is CASSLDRVNTDTQYF.

The gene calls are TRBV5-8 and TRBJ1-4, with D maybe TRBD1 (5 bases). CDR3 size: 12 residues. Germline CDR1 reads SGHTS; CDR2 reads YDEGEE. V was shortened by 4 bases and J by 7 bases, with 8 bases between the two germline ends. The CDR3 nucleotides are TGTGCCAGCAGCCAGGGTGGTGAAAAACTGTTTTTT. Its translation is CASSQGGEKLFF.

This clone was seen more than once but under ten times. This chain uses TRBV4-1 with TRBJ1-4; D possibly corresponds to TRBD1 (5 bases). The CDR3 loop spans 16 amino acids. V was pared by 3 bases and J by 0 bases, with 11 bases between. Germline CDR1 MGHRA, CDR2 YSYEKL. CDR3 DNA: TGCGCCAGCAGCCAGCTCGACAGACCAACTAATGAAAAACTGTTTTTT. It specifies CASSQLDRPTNEKLFF.

The rearrangement joins TRBV6-4 to TRBJ2-1; D perhaps matches TRBD1 (6 bases). This CDR3 comprises 16 residues. From germline, CDR1 is MRHNA and CDR2 SNTAGT. The ends were cut back, 0 bases at V and 4 bases at J, with 13 bases in the middle. The CDR3 region has the DNA TGTGCCAGCAGTGACTCGAAACAGGGTGAATACAATGAGCAGTTCTTC. Protein: CASSDSKQGEYNEQFF.

V usage is TRBV24-1 and J usage is TRBJ2-3; 7 nucleotides align to TRBD2. The trim removed 9 bases at V and 2 bases at J, leaving 19 bases unmatched. The CDR3 extends over 18 amino acids. Looked up from germline, CDR1 is KGHDR and CDR2 is SFDVKD. The CDR3 sequence: CATPSASGTRLSTDTQYF. The DNA of the CDR3 is TGTGCCACCCCATCGGCTAGCGGAACCAGACTATCCACAGATACGCAGTATTTT.

The chain employs TRBV2 and TRBJ1-5; TRBD1 might be the D (5 bases). Germline V lookup: CDR1 SNHLY, CDR2 FYNNEI. This CDR3 spans 14 amino acids. V was trimmed by 6 bases and J by 0 bases, leaving 9 bases between them. The CDR3 nucleotides are TGTGCCAGCAGGGGTGACAGTAGCAATCAGCCCCAGCATTTT. The encoded protein is CASRGDSSNQPQHF.

V usage is TRBV11-2 and J usage is TRBJ1-5; D ambiguous. V shed 5 bases and J shed 1 base, with 12 bases lying between them. CDR3 size: 15 residues. The germline gives CDR1 SGHAT, CDR2 FQNNGV. CDR3 region: CASSQDSLSNQPQHF. CDR3 nucleotide sequence: TGTGCCAGCAGCCAGGACTCCTTAAGCAATCAGCCCCAGCATTTT.

CDR3 sequence: CASSGTGTDYNEQFF. CDR3 sequence (DNA): TGTGCCAGCAGTGGAACCGGGACAGACTACAATGAGCAGTTCTTC. The J gene is TRBJ2-1, the V gene TRBV7-9, with 7 bases matching TRBD1. The V gene's germline CDR1 is SEHNR and CDR2 FQNEAQ (reference sequence). CDR3 length equals 15 residues. V dropped 6 bases and J dropped 3; count of bases not matched to a gene: 8.

The chain links TRBV9 to TRBJ2-3; 10 nucleotides match TRBD2. V trimming: 7 bases; J trimming: 0 bases; junction bases outside the gene matches: 5. Germline CDR1 reads SGDLS; CDR2 reads YYNGEE. This CDR3 region has 15 residues. The CDR3 reads CASGVAGGSTDTQYF. The CDR3 nucleotides read TGTGCCAGCGGGGTAGCGGGAGGTAGCACAGATACGCAGTATTTT.

The chain combines TRBV5-6 with TRBJ1-2; TRBD1 agrees at 11 bases. The CDR3 has 13 residues. Losses at the gene ends were 4 bases for V and 7 bases for J; bases not matched to a gene: 3. Germline lookup yields CDR1 SGHDT and CDR2 YYEEEE. This CDR3 is CASSVDRGPGYTF. Written as DNA, the CDR3 is TGTGCCAGCAGCGTGGACAGGGGGCCTGGCTACACCTTC.

This chain uses TRBV25-1 with TRBJ2-5, with 9 bases aligning to TRBD2. CDR1 is MGHDK, CDR2 SYGVNS, per germline. Trimming at V came to 7 bases and at J to 7 bases, leaving 10 bases not matched to a gene. CDR3 length equals 14 residues. The CDR3 bases are TGTGCCAGCATAGGGCCTAGCGGGATGGGGACCCAGTACTTC. Protein sequence: CASIGPSGMGTQYF.

This clone came up many times. The J gene is TRBJ1-1, the V gene TRBV4-2; 7 bases agree with TRBD1. The CDR3 consists of 14 residues. Germline-derived CDR1 and CDR2 are LGHNA and YNFKEQ. J lost 5 bases, V lost 1 base, and 4 bases had no gene match. CDR3 sequence (DNA): TGTGCCAGCAGCCAAGCAGGGGGTTGGACTGAAGCTTTCTTT. Its protein is CASSQAGGWTEAFF.

The CDR3 DNA sequence: TGTGCCAGCAGGCTCGACGGCGGGGGCTCCGGAAACACCATATATTTT. Amino acid sequence: CASRLDGGGSGNTIYF. V and J are TRBV6-6 and TRBJ1-3, with a possible D match to TRBD1 (6 bases). Germline V gene sequence: CDR1 MNHNY, CDR2 SVGAGI (reference sequence). The V end was cut by 6 bases, the J end by 4 bases, with 19 bases between. The CDR3 consists of 16 residues.

The chain employs TRBV6-1 and TRBJ2-1; the D is unclear. Trimming took 1 base from V and 4 from J, leaving 5 bases between them. The CDR3 runs to 13 residues. Germline assignment: CDR1 MNHNS and CDR2 SASEGT. CDR3 sequence: CASSEVTYNEQFF. CDR3 nucleotide sequence: TGTGCCAGCAGTGAAGTAACTTACAATGAGCAGTTCTTC.

The chain is built from TRBV2 and TRBJ1-6; the D gene is possibly TRBD1 (6 bases). V was clipped by 7 bases and J by 4 bases, with 8 bases between them. There are 13 residues in the CDR3. Germline V gene data show CDR1 as SNHLY and CDR2 as FYNNEI. The CDR3 nucleotides read TGTGCCAGCATGAGGGGGTATAATTCACCCCTCCACTTT. This encodes CASMRGYNSPLHF.

This clone occurred a few times. The V and J genes are TRBV7-6 and TRBJ1-1; 9 bases are a match to TRBD1. The CDR3 has 14 amino acids. Germline CDR1 and CDR2: SGHVS and FNYEAQ. V gave up 5 bases and J gave up 3 bases; unmatched junction bases: 4. The CDR3 nucleotides are TGTGCCAGCAGCACGGGGACAGGGTACACTGAAGCTTTCTTT. Encoded protein: CASSTGTGYTEAFF.

This clone was counted a single time. The chain is built from TRBV6-5 and TRBJ2-1; 7 bases map to TRBD2. The trim removed 0 bases at V and 3 bases at J, leaving 2 bases unmatched. Germline CDR1 reads MNHEY; CDR2 reads SVGAGI. This CDR3 is 15 amino acids long. CDR3 protein: CASSYSPGGYNEQFF. Written as DNA, the CDR3 is TGTGCCAGCAGTTACTCTCCGGGGGGCTACAATGAGCAGTTCTTC.

The V gene is TRBV11-2, the J gene TRBJ2-7; 7 bases line up with TRBD1. This CDR3 contains 13 residues. The V gene's germline CDR1 is SGHAT and CDR2 FQNNGV. V lost 5 bases, J lost 3 bases, and 4 bases stayed unmatched. CDR3 loop: CASSTWDSYEQYF. The DNA of the CDR3 is TGTGCCAGCAGCACCTGGGACAGCTACGAGCAGTACTTC.

The V call is TRBV10-2, the J call TRBJ1-6; TRBD1 matches 10 bases. The V segment lost 5 bases and the J segment 9 bases; nucleotides outside the gene matches: 4. CDR1 is WSHSY and CDR2 is SAAADI in the germline V gene. The CDR3 totals 14 residues. The CDR3 protein is CASSPGQGGSPLHF. CDR3 in DNA: TGCGCCAGCAGTCCCGGACAGGGGGGTTCACCCCTCCACTTT.

The CDR3 DNA reads TGTGCCAGTAGTGCTAACACAGGGGGCTCCACTGAAGCTTTCTTT. It is translated as CASSANTGGSTEAFF. V gene TRBV19 combines with J gene TRBJ1-1, with TRBD1 identical over 9 bases. This CDR3 region has 15 residues. Looked up from germline, CDR1 is LNHDA and CDR2 is SQIVND (reference sequence). Trimming took 5 bases from V and 4 from J; bases not matched to a gene: 8.

V usage is TRBV24-1 and J usage is TRBJ2-1, with D tentatively TRBD2 (7 bases). Germline V gene lookup returns CDR1 KGHDR and CDR2 SFDVKD. V lost 5 bases and J lost 8, with 9 bases in between. This CDR3 spans 12 amino acids. This CDR3 is CATSGGGDEQFF. The CDR3 DNA is TGTGCCACCAGTGGAGGGGGGGATGAGCAGTTCTTC.